The next 25 T cell receptor beta chains were all read from a single sample in a study of identical twins. Each CDR3 protein gets one entry after TCRdb re-called the 5' RACE reads with MiXCR. This table holds hundreds of thousands of distinct CDR3 sequences, approximately 6% found once. The material sequenced was naive T cells sorted from blood. These receptors came from a man in his late teens or twenties in good health.

This clonotype was observed at least ten times. This sequence joins TRBV4-1 and TRBJ2-1, with TRBD2 matching over 13 bases. Germline V gene sequence: CDR1 MGHRA, CDR2 YSYEKL. After removal of 3 bases from V and 7 bases from J, the junction contained 0 bases not matched to a gene. This CDR3 has 14 residues. CDR3 DNA: TGCGCCAGCAGCCAGGGACTAGCGGGAAATGAGCAGTTCTTC. This sequence encodes CASSQGLAGNEQFF.

At least ten counts were recorded for this clonotype. V and J are TRBV4-3 and TRBJ2-1; D unresolved. CDR1 LGHNA and CDR2 YSLEER come from the germline V gene. The CDR3 contains 13 residues. V lost 1 base and J lost 4, with 5 bases in between. The CDR3 spells CASSQAGYNEQFF. The CDR3 DNA reads as TGCGCCAGCAGCCAAGCTGGGTACAATGAGCAGTTCTTC.

In this sample, this clonotype turned up many times. This chain uses TRBV9 with TRBJ2-4; D is possibly TRBD2 (6 bases). CDR3 length: 14 amino acids. Trimming pared 3 bases from V and 8 bases from J, leaving 15 bases between. The germline gives CDR1 SGDLS, CDR2 YYNGEE. DNA for the CDR3: TGTGCCAGCAGCGGGCTCGGGGGTTTGGACATTCAGTACTTC. The encoded protein is CASSGLGGLDIQYF.

This clonotype showed up many times. The rearrangement links TRBV4-3 to TRBJ2-1; D uncertain. Germline CDR1 and CDR2: LGHNA and YSLEER. V dropped 0 bases and J dropped 2 bases, with 8 bases sitting between them. The CDR3 sequence is 15 residues long. As DNA, the CDR3 is TGCGCCAGCAGCCAAGATTCAAGGGCCTACAATGAGCAGTTCTTC. Its translation: CASSQDSRAYNEQFF.

This clonotype has at least ten counts. This rearrangement joins TRBV12-3 or TRBV12-4 to TRBJ1-1, with unresolved D. This CDR3 is built from 14 residues. V was trimmed by 1 base and J by 1 base, leaving 7 bases between them. CDR3 residues: CASSLGLGNTEAFF. The CDR3, as DNA: TGTGCCAGCAGTTTAGGTCTCGGGAACACTGAAGCTTTCTTT.

Only a few counts were recorded for this clonotype. The CDR3 sequence: CATSDHPDTQYF. The CDR3 region has the DNA TGTGCCACCAGTGACCACCCAGATACGCAGTATTTT. The chain combines TRBV24-1 with TRBJ2-3; D gene unclear. Germline V gene lookup returns CDR1 KGHDR and CDR2 SFDVKD. Trimming cost V 4 bases and J 4 bases, with 5 bases left between them. The CDR3 is made up of 12 amino acids.

In its sample, this clonotype was seen a few times. The chain joins TRBV2 to TRBJ2-7; tentatively, D is TRBD2 (5 bases). This CDR3 region has 14 residues. The germline CDR1 and CDR2 sequences are SNHLY and FYNNEI. V was shortened by 1 base and J by 7 bases, with 14 bases between the two germline ends. The CDR3 DNA reads as TGTGCCAGCAGTGAAGTAGGGCCACCGGGGGAGCAGTACTTC. This gives the protein CASSEVGPPGEQYF.

The rearrangement joins TRBV5-1 to TRBJ2-1; TRBD2 agrees at 10 bases. Germline V gene sequence: CDR1 SGHRS, CDR2 YFSETQ. The CDR3 has 15 residues. Trimming cost V 5 bases and J 7 bases; bases outside gene matches: 9. Written as DNA, the CDR3 is TGCGCCAGCAGGGCCCTAGCGGGAGTGACGAATGAGCAGTTCTTC. Its translation is CASRALAGVTNEQFF.

The chain has TRBV11-2 and TRBJ1-1, with 9 bases matching TRBD1. The CDR3 sequence is 16 residues long. CDR1 is SGHAT, CDR2 FQNNGV, per germline. V dropped 1 base and J dropped 5; count of bases not matched to a gene: 8. The CDR3 here is CASSLAPDRGVTEAFF. In nucleotides, the CDR3 is TGTGCCAGCAGCTTAGCCCCGGACAGGGGTGTTACTGAAGCTTTCTTT.

This chain uses TRBV12-5 with TRBJ1-1; 7 bases are a match to TRBD1. Germline CDR1 and CDR2: LGHNT and FRNRAP. This CDR3 comprises 12 residues. V shed 3 bases, J shed 6 bases, and the junction held 1 base outside the gene matches. CDR3 bases: TGTGCTAGTGGTTTCCAGGGGGCTGAAGCTTTCTTT. It specifies CASGFQGAEAFF. The full variable domain, rest sourced from reference TRBV12-5 and TRBJ1-1, is DARVTQTPRHKVTEMGQEVTMRCQPILGHNTVFWYRQTMMQGLELLAYFRNRAPLDDSGMPKDRFSAEMPDATLATLKIQPSEPRDSAVYFCASGFQGAEAFFGQGTRLTVV.

For this clonotype: The junction departs from germline at one end; a sequencing error may be responsible. The V call is TRBV7-6, the J call TRBJ2-2, with 10 positions matching TRBD1. The germline V gene has CDR1 SGHVS and CDR2 FNYEAQ. This CDR3 has 16 amino acids. CDR3 coding DNA: TGTGCCAGCAGCAGCCGGGACAGGGGTTTAGCCGGGGGGCTGTTTTTT. Translation gives CASSSRDRGLAGGLFF.

The sample holds many counts of this clonotype. The chain combines TRBV10-3 with TRBJ2-6; D not resolved. This CDR3 comprises 17 residues. The germline V gene encodes CDR1 ENHRY and CDR2 SYGVKD. V was cut by 2 bases and J by 1 base, with 12 bases left in between. The CDR3 reads CAISEISSKSGANVLTF. The CDR3 nucleotides are TGTGCCATCAGTGAGATTAGCTCCAAATCTGGGGCCAACGTCCTGACTTTC.

The chain employs TRBV28 and TRBJ1-3; D perhaps matches TRBD1 (6 bases). This CDR3 has 14 amino acids. Germline assignment: CDR1 MDHEN and CDR2 SYDVKM. V was cut by 8 bases and J by 0 bases, with 11 bases left in between. CDR3 nucleotides: TGTGCCAGCCTAGGGGGGTTCTCTGGAAACACCATATATTTT. Translating gives CASLGGFSGNTIYF.

With regard to this clonotype: An end of the junction does not agree with germline; a read error may underlie this. The CDR3 is CASNEIIGNEQFF. CDR3 nucleotides: TGTGCCAGCAATGAAATCATCGGGAATGAGCAGTTCTTC. This chain connects TRBV6-1 to TRBJ2-1; D unclear. The CDR3 loop spans 13 amino acids. Germline V gives CDR1 MNHNS, CDR2 SASEGT.

This clonotype has a count of ten or more. The rearrangement links TRBV25-1 to TRBJ2-1; 8 positions match TRBD2. Unmatched junction bases numbered 7, after V lost 0 bases and J lost 6 bases. The CDR3 consists of 16 residues. Per the germline V gene, CDR1 is MGHDK and CDR2 is SYGVNS. The DNA for the CDR3 is TGTGCCAGCAGTGAATACGGGCTAGCGGGTGTCAATGAGCAGTTCTTC. Residues: CASSEYGLAGVNEQFF. The whole variable domain, filled in from reference TRBV25-1 and TRBJ2-1, reads EADIYQTPRYLVIGTGKKITLECSQTMGHDKMYWYQQDPGMELHLIHYSYGVNSTEKGDLSSESTVSRIRTEHFPLTLESARPSHTSQYLCASSEYGLAGVNEQFFGPGTRLTVL.

This clonotype was counted between two and nine times. Here the CDR3 reads CSGLLAAYNEQFF. The CDR3 nucleotides are TGCAGCGGGTTACTAGCGGCTTACAATGAGCAGTTCTTC. The V and J genes are TRBV29-1 and TRBJ2-1; 8 positions agree with TRBD2. Germline V gene sequence: CDR1 SQVTM, CDR2 ANQGSEA. V lost 7 bases to trimming and J lost 4 bases; unmatched junction nucleotides: 6. This CDR3 comprises 13 residues.

This clonotype was seen at least ten times. This chain uses TRBV5-6 with TRBJ2-1; 7 nucleotides match TRBD2. V was pared by 3 bases and J by 9 bases, with 12 bases of the junction left unmatched. The CDR3 has 15 amino acids. CDR1 SGHDT and CDR2 YYEEEE come from the germline V gene. In DNA form, the CDR3 reads TGTGCCAGCAGCTGGAGGTCTGATCGCGGGGGTGAGCAGTTCTTC. It is translated as CASSWRSDRGGEQFF.

Only a few counts were recorded for this clonotype. The rearrangement links TRBV5-1 to TRBJ2-1; TRBD2 agrees at 9 bases. Germline V gene sequence: CDR1 SGHRS, CDR2 YFSETQ. CDR3 length: 17 residues. The trim removed 6 bases at V and 2 bases at J, leaving 12 bases unmatched. The CDR3 region is CASIGASGEGTYNEQFF. The CDR3 bases are TGCGCCAGCATTGGGGCTAGCGGGGAAGGGACCTACAATGAGCAGTTCTTC.

This clonotype appeared many times. The rearrangement uses TRBV7-2 and TRBJ2-3; unclear D gene. Trimming removed 6 bases from V and 1 base from J, with 11 bases in between. The CDR3 has 14 residues. CDR1 SGHTA and CDR2 FQGNSA come from the germline V gene. CDR3 protein: CASRTSEGTDTQYF. CDR3 nucleotides: TGTGCCAGCAGGACAAGCGAAGGCACAGATACGCAGTATTTT.

The sample holds many counts of this clonotype. This chain uses TRBV20-1 with TRBJ2-3, with TRBD2 matching over 11 bases. The CDR3 contains 15 residues. Germline CDR1 and CDR2: DFQATT and SNEGSKA (reference sequence). The V and J ends lost 3 bases and 2 bases, in that order; junction bases with no gene match: 4. The CDR3 spells CSASGTSGFTDTQYF. Here the CDR3 DNA reads TGCAGTGCTAGTGGGACTAGCGGATTCACAGATACGCAGTATTTT.

This clonotype occurred many times. CDR3 protein: CSVGREKNTEAFF. CDR3 DNA: TGCAGCGTTGGTCGGGAGAAGAACACTGAAGCTTTCTTT. The chain links TRBV29-1 to TRBJ1-1; no reliable D call. This CDR3 region has 13 residues. The germline V and J ends were trimmed by 4 bases and 1 base, with 10 bases remaining between them. Germline loops: CDR1 SQVTM, CDR2 ANQGSEA.

In its sample, this clonotype was seen a few times. V is TRBV3-1 and J is TRBJ2-2; tentatively, D is TRBD2 (6 bases). Germline loops: CDR1 LGHDT, CDR2 YNNKEL (reference sequence). The CDR3 spans 17 residues. The V end was cut by 4 bases, the J end by 4 bases, with 19 bases between. CDR3 residues: CASSRPRLVIGTGELFF. CDR3 nucleotide sequence: TGTGCCAGCAGCCGACCTAGACTAGTTATAGGCACCGGGGAGCTGTTTTTT.

This clonotype was counted ten times or more. The rearrangement uses TRBV28 and TRBJ2-1; 7 nucleotides align to TRBD2. The trim removed 1 base at V and 0 bases at J, leaving 3 bases unmatched. The CDR3 consists of 16 residues. Germline assignment: CDR1 MDHEN and CDR2 SYDVKM. CDR3 nucleotides: TGTGCCAGCAGTTTATTGGGCGGGAGCTCCTACAATGAGCAGTTCTTC. Residues: CASSLLGGSSYNEQFF.

There are many counts of this clonotype. The rearrangement joins TRBV5-6 to TRBJ2-7; 8 bases match TRBD2. The germline V gene encodes CDR1 SGHDT and CDR2 YYEEEE. The J segment lost 0 bases and the V segment lost 0 bases, leaving 2 bases of the junction unmatched. The CDR3 sequence is 15 residues long. The CDR3 sequence is CASSLGLAGSYEQYV. The DNA for the CDR3 is TGTGCCAGCAGCTTGGGGCTAGCGGGCTCCTACGAGCAGTACGTC.

The chain uses TRBV30 and TRBJ2-3; D is uncertain. Germline CDR1 is GTSNPN and CDR2 is SVGIG (reference sequence). The CDR3 is 16 residues long. Trimming shortened V by 0 bases and J by 0 bases, and 13 bases separated the two germline ends. The CDR3 loop is CAWSVLRRPSTDTQYF. The CDR3 DNA reads as TGTGCCTGGAGTGTCCTTCGGAGACCGAGCACAGATACGCAGTATTTT.